These 26 T cell receptor beta chains originate from one sample sequenced in a study of shared clonotypes between healthy human individuals. The data were produced by immunoSEQ multiplex PCR, yet TCRdb's version contains in-frame clones alone and is incomplete. The top ten clones hold 0.9% to 1.3% of a sample with more than 2 million clones, about 94% of them seen once. The naive CD8 fraction comprised CD45RO-negative cells positively selected for CCR7 and excluded terminally differentiated effector memory CD45RA+ cells. Source material: naive CD8+ T cells sorted from blood. The receptors originated from a man younger than 35 in good health.

This clone has a single count. CDR3 nucleotide sequence: TGTGCCAGCAGTCCGACAGGGCTTGGCTACACCTTC. It is translated as CASSPTGLGYTF. The rearrangement uses TRBV6-6 and TRBJ1-2; TRBD1 agrees at 7 bases. The CDR3 consists of 12 residues. Germline assignment: CDR1 MNHNY and CDR2 SVGAGI (reference sequence). J was trimmed by 7 bases and V by 5 bases; bases with no gene match: 4.

This clone has a single count. The identical CDR3 is also encoded by other nucleotide sequences in the sample. Written as DNA, the CDR3 is TGTGCCAGCAGTTGGGGGTCCTATAATTCACCCCTCCACTTT. Translation gives CASSWGSYNSPLHF. The chain links TRBV28 to TRBJ1-6, with D possibly TRBD1 on 5 matching bases. This CDR3 is built from 14 residues. Germline V lookup: CDR1 MDHEN, CDR2 SYDVKM. The V end lost 4 bases, the J end lost 1 base, and 5 bases lay between the germline ends.

The chain links TRBV4-3 to TRBJ1-6; D is ambiguous. The V and J ends lost 4 bases and 0 bases respectively, with 10 bases between them. The CDR3 covers 16 residues. Germline assignment: CDR1 LGHNA and CDR2 YSLEER. The CDR3 region has the DNA TGCGCCAGCAGCCGGGAGACGAGCTCCTATAATTCACCCCTCCACTTT. Translation gives CASSRETSSYNSPLHF.

About this clone itself: The sample has other DNA sequences that encode this CDR3 too. This CDR3 is CASSQEVTGNTEAFF. DNA for the CDR3: TGCGCCAGCAGCCAAGAGGTAACAGGGAACACTGAAGCTTTCTTT. The rearrangement uses TRBV4-1 and TRBJ1-1, with a possible D match to TRBD1 (5 bases). This CDR3 has 15 residues. Trimming took 0 bases from V and 1 from J, leaving 9 bases between them. The germline V gene has CDR1 MGHRA and CDR2 YSYEKL.

In the case of this clone: Other DNA sequences in the same sample also yield this CDR3. The genes are TRBV11-2 and TRBJ2-1, with TRBD2 identical over 8 bases. Germline CDR1 SGHAT, CDR2 FQNNGV. Germline trimming cut 5 bases from V and 0 bases from J; bases unmatched to any gene: 3. The CDR3 is 15 amino acids. Here the CDR3 reads CASSLSGSSYNEQFF. The DNA for the CDR3 is TGTGCCAGCAGCCTCAGCGGGAGCTCCTACAATGAGCAGTTCTTC.

The chain couples TRBV4-3 to TRBJ2-3, with 8 bases that match TRBD2. Trimming at V came to 8 bases and at J to 3 bases, leaving 10 bases not matched to a gene. CDR1 is LGHNA and CDR2 is YSLEER in the germline V gene. This CDR3 region has 15 residues. CDR3 sequence: CASSGLAVGTDTQYF. Written as DNA, the CDR3 is TGCGCCAGCTCTGGACTAGCTGTAGGTACAGATACGCAGTATTTT.

The sample holds one count of this clone. This sequence joins TRBV6-6 and TRBJ1-5, with TRBD1 matching over 10 bases. V trimming: 7 bases; J trimming: 6 bases; junction bases outside the gene matches: 9. The CDR3 extends over 15 amino acids. From germline, CDR1 is MNHNY and CDR2 SVGAGI (reference sequence). The CDR3 region is CASTQEGTGVQPQHF. CDR3 sequence (DNA): TGTGCCAGCACCCAAGAGGGGACAGGGGTTCAGCCCCAGCATTTT.

The chain carries TRBV27 and TRBJ2-4; no clear D gene. The CDR3 has 13 residues. Germline V gene lookup returns CDR1 MNHEY and CDR2 SMNVEV (reference sequence). Trimming left V 6 bases short and J 0 bases short, with 6 bases between. This chain's CDR3 is CASSDGAKNIQYF. In DNA, the CDR3 is TGTGCCAGCAGCGACGGAGCCAAAAACATTCAGTACTTC.

This sequence joins TRBV5-1 and TRBJ2-2; D gene ambiguous. CDR1 and CDR2 from the germline V gene are SGHRS and YFSETQ. The V end was cut by 4 bases, the J end by 1 base, with 2 bases between. This CDR3 has 12 amino acids. The CDR3 loop reads CASSQNTGELFF. CDR3 coding DNA: TGCGCCAGCAGCCAGAACACCGGGGAGCTGTTTTTT.

With regard to this clone: The same CDR3 can be traced to other DNA sequences in this sample. The CDR3 nucleotides are TGTGCCAGCAGAGCAGGGGGTGGCGAAAAACTGTTTTTT. This translates into CASRAGGGEKLFF. The chain uses TRBV7-9 and TRBJ1-4; 7 bases match TRBD1. CDR3 length equals 13 residues. Germline V CDR1 and CDR2: SEHNR, FQNEAQ (reference sequence). V lost 6 bases and J lost 8; bases outside the gene matches: 6.

The CDR3 DNA reads as TGTGCCAGTAGTATAAAGGGGGCGCAAGATACGCAGTATTTT. Protein product: CASSIKGAQDTQYF. The gene calls are TRBV19 and TRBJ2-3, with TRBD1 matching over 7 bases. Germline V lookup: CDR1 LNHDA, CDR2 SQIVND (reference sequence). Losses at the gene ends were 2 bases for V and 5 bases for J; bases not matched to a gene: 4. This CDR3 region has 14 residues.

This chain uses TRBV7-2 with TRBJ2-6; D perhaps matches TRBD2 (5 bases). Germline CDR1 reads SGHTA; CDR2 reads FQGNSA. There are 16 residues in the CDR3. Trimming pared 6 bases from V and 0 bases from J, leaving 12 bases between. This chain's CDR3 is CASRLGSYSGANVLTF. The CDR3 nucleotides are TGTGCCAGCAGGTTGGGGAGTTACTCTGGGGCCAACGTCCTGACTTTC.

The chain joins TRBV4-3 to TRBJ1-2; no firm D call. Germline assignment: CDR1 LGHNA and CDR2 YSLEER. V dropped 0 bases and J dropped 8 bases, with 16 bases sitting between them. The CDR3 extends over 15 amino acids. In DNA, the CDR3 is TGCGCCAGCAGCCAAGATGGGAAGGGTGGAAGAGGCTACACCTTC. Protein product: CASSQDGKGGRGYTF.

With respect to this clone: The identical CDR3 is also encoded by other nucleotide sequences in the sample. The chain carries TRBV5-1 and TRBJ2-7; no reliable D call. V gave up 2 bases and J gave up 5 bases, with 5 bases separating them. Germline lookup yields CDR1 SGHRS and CDR2 YFSETQ. This CDR3 region has 11 residues. CDR3 nucleotide sequence: TGCGCCAGCAGCTTTATGAACGAGCAGTACTTC. This translates into CASSFMNEQYF.

This chain connects TRBV4-1 to TRBJ2-7; no clear D gene. Between the trimmed V and J ends, which lost 0 bases and 5 bases, there was a span of 11 bases. Germline loops: CDR1 MGHRA, CDR2 YSYEKL. This CDR3 has 14 residues. DNA for the CDR3: TGCGCCAGCAGCCAAGATCCCAGGCCAAACGAGCAGTACTTC. Residues: CASSQDPRPNEQYF.

This clone showed up just once. J is TRBJ1-1 and V is TRBV27, with 10 bases that match TRBD1. The CDR3 spans 15 residues. V was clipped by 4 bases and J by 1 base; unmatched bases: 3. Germline lookup yields CDR1 MNHEY and CDR2 SMNVEV (reference sequence). CDR3 coding DNA: TGTGCCAGCAGTTATCGGACAGGGGGGAACACTGAAGCTTTCTTT. Translated: CASSYRTGGNTEAFF.

This chain uses TRBV5-4 with TRBJ1-4, with D perhaps matching TRBD1 (6 bases). The germline gives CDR1 SGHNT, CDR2 YYREEE (reference sequence). The V end lost 0 bases, the J end lost 8 bases, and 11 bases lay between the germline ends. This CDR3 comprises 14 residues. The CDR3 DNA reads as TGTGCCAGCAGCTTGGGGGGGCAGGCAGAAAAACTGTTTTTT. This sequence encodes CASSLGGQAEKLFF.

This sequence joins TRBV14 and TRBJ2-3, with 13 positions matching TRBD2. The CDR3 totals 15 residues. V lost 4 bases to trimming and J lost 4 bases; unmatched junction nucleotides: 2. Germline-derived CDR1 and CDR2 are SGHDN and FVKESK. Written as DNA, the CDR3 is TGTGCCAGCAGCCGGACTAGCGGGAGTGCAGATACGCAGTATTTT. This sequence encodes CASSRTSGSADTQYF. Complete variable domain (other parts from reference TRBV14 and TRBJ2-3): EAGVTQFPSHSVIEKGQTVTLRCDPISGHDNLYWYRRVMGKEIKFLLHFVKESKQDESGMPNNRFLAERTGGTYSTLKVQPAELEDSGVYFCASSRTSGSADTQYFGPGTRLTVL.

The V and J genes are TRBV4-3 and TRBJ1-6, with no clear D. V was clipped by 4 bases and J by 0 bases, with 10 bases between them. There are 16 residues in the CDR3. The germline V gene encodes CDR1 LGHNA and CDR2 YSLEER. The DNA of the CDR3 is TGCGCCAGCAGCCCAGCGGCCAGCTCCTATAATTCACCCCTCCACTTT. Its translation: CASSPAASSYNSPLHF.

The chain employs TRBV9 and TRBJ1-6, with 11 bases aligning to TRBD1. J gave up 0 bases and V 4 bases, and 6 bases lay outside the gene matches. CDR1 is SGDLS and CDR2 is YYNGEE in the germline V gene. This CDR3 has 18 residues. The CDR3 DNA is TGTGCCAGCAGCTCACGGACAGGGGGCGACTCCTATAATTCACCCCTCCACTTT. The encoded protein is CASSSRTGGDSYNSPLHF.

The gene calls are TRBV6-5 and TRBJ1-1; 8 positions match TRBD1. The V gene end was trimmed by 2 bases and the J gene end by 1 base; junction bases not matched to a gene: 3. CDR3 length: 15 amino acids. Germline CDR1 reads MNHEY; CDR2 reads SVGAGI. Written as DNA, the CDR3 is TGTGCCAGCAGTTACGCCGACAGGGGGAACACTGAAGCTTTCTTT. Encoded protein: CASSYADRGNTEAFF.

V gene TRBV6-1 combines with J gene TRBJ1-5, with D hard to call. CDR1 is MNHNS and CDR2 is SASEGT in the germline V gene. CDR3 length: 13 amino acids. Trimming took off 3 bases at V and 2 bases at J, with 5 bases between the two ends. The CDR3 reads CASSDWGNQPQHF. The CDR3 DNA follows: TGTGCCAGCAGTGACTGGGGCAATCAGCCCCAGCATTTT.

Concerning this clone itself: This sample includes further DNA sequences coding for the same CDR3. This sequence joins TRBV28 and TRBJ2-7, with 7 positions matching TRBD1. Germline V gene lookup returns CDR1 MDHEN and CDR2 SYDVKM. V gave up 6 bases and J gave up 2 bases; unmatched junction bases: 4. This CDR3 has 13 residues. In DNA, the CDR3 is TGTGCCAGCAGACGACAGGGCACCTACGAGCAGTACTTC. This gives the protein CASRRQGTYEQYF.

The chain uses TRBV25-1 and TRBJ2-7; the D is unclear. Germline V gene data show CDR1 as MGHDK and CDR2 as SYGVNS. The CDR3 covers 13 residues. V dropped 2 bases and J dropped 3 bases, with 8 bases sitting between them. CDR3 DNA: TGTGCCAGCAGTGAACACAGCCACTACGAGCAGTACTTC. Its translation is CASSEHSHYEQYF.

This rearrangement joins TRBV7-9 to TRBJ1-5; weak D call: TRBD1 (5 bases). The CDR3 has 14 residues. The V gene lost 4 bases and the J gene lost 5 bases, with 12 bases spanning the gap. Germline V gene sequence: CDR1 SEHNR, CDR2 FQNEAQ (reference sequence). CDR3 loop: CASSSGPLDQPQHF. Written as DNA, the CDR3 is TGTGCCAGCAGCTCGGGACCGCTAGATCAGCCCCAGCATTTT.

The CDR3 region is CASSESGMSLDSGANVLTF. The CDR3 nucleotides read TGTGCCAGCAGCGAGAGCGGTATGAGTTTGGACTCTGGGGCCAACGTCCTGACTTTC. The chain recombines TRBV9 with TRBJ2-6, with D possibly matching TRBD2 (5 bases). The CDR3 length is 19 residues. V was cut by 3 bases and J by 0 bases, with 19 bases left in between. Germline CDR1 is SGDLS and CDR2 is YYNGEE.